This record looks at one TCR beta chain sequence and its context. Its antigen is currently unknown. Deletions cut 2 bases from V and 2 bases from J, with 11 bases between. Germline CDR1 and CDR2: WNHNN and SYGVQD (reference sequence). This CDR3 comprises 15 residues. In the PCR, 60 Vbeta and 13 Jbeta primers were used. Authors' data handling: There were about 80 million unique TCR beta chains by a later count, and some 11 million of them were shared. Only in-frame clones appear in the TCRdb table, and some are missing; sequencing was by immunoSEQ multiplex PCR. V, J and clone size reflect that table, while D and trimming were determined from the DNA. The sample holds hundreds of thousands of clones, about 88% seen once. This entry comes from a study of cytomegalovirus exposure and HLA in healthy donors. Whole-study findings and limits: What was likely a sequencing artifact was a cluster of highly shared sequence variants. Presence/absence analyses assumed roughly uniform sequencing depth across donors.

V is TRBV10-1 and J is TRBJ2-3, with D perhaps TRBD2 (6 bases). The TCR was taken from a girl aged 2 to 10 in good health and CMV-seronegative. The sample taken for sequencing was PBMCs. CDR3 nucleotide sequence: TGCGCCAGCAGTGAGGGGGCGGGGATCACAGATACGCAGTATTTT. Translating gives CASSEGAGITDTQYF.